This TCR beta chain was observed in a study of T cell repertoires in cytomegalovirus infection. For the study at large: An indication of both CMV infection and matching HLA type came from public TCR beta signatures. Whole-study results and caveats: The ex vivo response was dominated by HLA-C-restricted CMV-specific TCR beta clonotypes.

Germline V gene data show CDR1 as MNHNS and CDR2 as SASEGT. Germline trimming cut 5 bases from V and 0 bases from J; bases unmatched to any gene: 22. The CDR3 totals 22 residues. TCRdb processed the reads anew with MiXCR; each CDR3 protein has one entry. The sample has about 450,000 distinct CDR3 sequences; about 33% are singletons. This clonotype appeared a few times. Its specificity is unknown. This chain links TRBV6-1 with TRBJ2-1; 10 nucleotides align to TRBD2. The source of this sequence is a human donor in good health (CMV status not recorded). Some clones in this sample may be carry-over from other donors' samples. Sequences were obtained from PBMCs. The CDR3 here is CASSPSRGTGIAGGSSYNEQFF. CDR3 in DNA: TGTGCCAGCAGTCCCTCACGGGGGACGGGGATAGCGGGGGGTAGCTCCTACAATGAGCAGTTCTTC.